This T cell receptor (beta chain) was observed in a study of beta chain features in type 1 diabetes. Overall study findings and caveats: Researchers report that Type 1 diabetes patients had moderately but significantly shorter TCRB CDR3s across all four CD4+ subsets. Shorter templates might be favored by PCR, and equally so in patients and in controls.

Germline CDR1 reads SGHDN; CDR2 reads FVKESK. The ends lost 4 bases at V and 6 bases at J; junction bases unmatched: 6. The CDR3 has 13 amino acids. One heparinised draw, averaging roughly 0.12 L, was taken per donor. Via the markers CD45RO/CCR7/CD25/CD127/CD95/CD27, stem cell-like memory, regulatory, central memory and naive CD4+ cells were sorted. This clone appeared a few times. What it binds is not known. The study reverse transcribed the entire isolated RNA, so it sequenced expressed TCRB transcripts. The data were produced by immunoSEQ multiplex PCR, yet TCRdb's version contains in-frame clones alone and is incomplete. The sample has over 150,000 clones; about a tenth are singletons.

The chain has TRBV14 and TRBJ2-7, with 7 bases identical to TRBD1. Sequences were obtained from central memory CD4+ T cells from blood. This receptor was obtained from a man aged 30-40 years with type 1 diabetes. The CDR3 DNA reads as TGTGCCAGCAGCCTACAGGGGATAGGCGAGCAGTACTTC. Its protein product is CASSLQGIGEQYF.